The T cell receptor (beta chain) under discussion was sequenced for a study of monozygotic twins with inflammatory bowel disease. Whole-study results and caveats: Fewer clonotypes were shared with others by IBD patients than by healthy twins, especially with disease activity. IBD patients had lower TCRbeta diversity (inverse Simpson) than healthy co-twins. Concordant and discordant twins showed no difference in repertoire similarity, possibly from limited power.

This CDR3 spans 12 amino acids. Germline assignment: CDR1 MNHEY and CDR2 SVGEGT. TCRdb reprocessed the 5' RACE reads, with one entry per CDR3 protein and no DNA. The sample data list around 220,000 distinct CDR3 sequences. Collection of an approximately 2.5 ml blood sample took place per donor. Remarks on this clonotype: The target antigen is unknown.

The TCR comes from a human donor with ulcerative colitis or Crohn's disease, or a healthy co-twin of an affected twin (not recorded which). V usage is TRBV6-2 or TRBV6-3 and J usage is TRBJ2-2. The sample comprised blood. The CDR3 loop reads CASSPRTGELFF.